This TCR beta chain is from a study of early T cells in non-severe SARS-CoV-2 infection. A single record per CDR3 protein comes from TCRdb applying MiXCR to the 5' RACE reads. The table lists around 60,000 distinct CDR3 sequences, more than 8.5% of them singletons. Sample: whole blood. The receptor's source is an adult who was a healthcare worker with PCR-confirmed SARS-CoV-2 infection or an uninfected control (not recorded which).

This chain's CDR3 is CASSQGGQGDYGYTF. CDR3 bases: TGTGCCAGCAGCCAAGGAGGACAGGGGGACTATGGCTACACCTTC. The chain joins TRBV4-2 to TRBJ1-2; 10 bases are shared with TRBD1. This CDR3 has 15 residues. With V trimmed by 1 base and J by 3 bases, 2 bases remained unmatched. The germline V gene has CDR1 LGHNA and CDR2 YNFKEQ.